The rows below give T cell receptor beta chains drawn from one sample of a study of molecular identifiers for immune sequencing clone quantification. TCRdb passed the PCR reads through MiXCR, listing each CDR3 protein once. This table has about 500,000 distinct CDR3 sequences, about 26% appearing once. The sequenced material came from naive CD8+ T cells from blood, with Jurkat cell RNA spiked in. The receptors come from a human donor in good health. Some libraries in this study had Jurkat cell RNA spiked in. Each CDR3 is given with its conserved first and last residue. The D gene is left open where the match is weak. Clone size is stated in some rows and not others, as once, few, many or a class when expanded.

D: TRBD1
size: few
J: TRBJ2-3
V: TRBV19
DNA: TGTGCCAGTAGTAGGGACAGGGGCTTTAGCACAGATACGCAGTATTTT
CDR3: CASSRDRGFSTDTQYF

D: NA
size: NA
J: TRBJ2-1
V: TRBV12-3/TRBV12-4
DNA: TGTGCCAGCAGTTTAAAACGGAGCTCCTACAATGAGCAGTTCTTC
CDR3: CASSLKRSSYNEQFF

D: TRBD2
size: many
J: TRBJ2-7
V: TRBV5-5
DNA: TGTGCCAGCAGCATGGGACTAGCGGGAGTAGAGCAGTACTTC
CDR3: CASSMGLAGVEQYF

D: NA
size: many
J: TRBJ2-5
V: TRBV7-9
DNA: TGTGCCAGCAGCCCGACGGACAGAGACCAAGAGACCCAGTACTTC
CDR3: CASSPTDRDQETQYF

D: TRBD2
size: NA
J: TRBJ2-3
V: TRBV12-3/TRBV12-4
DNA: TGTGCCAGCAGCATAGCGGGGGACTTCACAGATACGCAGTATTTT
CDR3: CASSIAGDFTDTQYF

D: NA
size: NA
J: TRBJ2-1
V: TRBV13
DNA: TGTGCCAGCAGCGCATACAGGGGAGGGTCCTACAATGAGCAGTTCTTC
CDR3: CASSAYRGGSYNEQFF

D: NA
size: NA
J: TRBJ1-2
V: TRBV15
DNA: TGTGCCACCAGCACCCCCTGGAGGGGATCCTATGGCTACACCTTC
CDR3: CATSTPWRGSYGYTF

D: NA
size: many
J: TRBJ2-3
V: TRBV5-4
DNA: TGTGCCAGTCGCGGCGGGGAAGATACGCAGTATTTT
CDR3: CASRGGEDTQYF

D: TRBD1
size: few
J: TRBJ1-1
V: TRBV7-2
DNA: TGTGCCAGCAGCTTATATGTCAGTCTGTCCGGCAGGGGACAGGGGGCGCGAGGCGCTGAAGCTTTCTTT
CDR3: CASSLYVSLSGRGQGARGAEAFF

D: NA
size: once
J: TRBJ2-1
V: TRBV1
DNA: TGCACCAGCAGACTGGAGCGGGGGGGCCGGAATGAGCAGTTCTTC
CDR3: CTSRLERGGRNEQFF

D: NA
size: few
J: TRBJ2-7
V: TRBV12-3/TRBV12-4
DNA: TGTGCCAGCAGTTTCGGGACACTCTCCTACGAGCAGTACTTC
CDR3: CASSFGTLSYEQYF

D: TRBD1
size: few
J: TRBJ2-3
V: TRBV4-1
DNA: TGCGCCAGCAGCAGCGGACAGGGCGTGGCAGATACGCAGTATTTT
CDR3: CASSSGQGVADTQYF

D: NA
size: NA
J: TRBJ2-2
V: TRBV19
DNA: TGTGCCAGTAGGGGCAGGGAGCTGGTTTTT
CDR3: CASRGRELVF

D: NA
size: many
J: TRBJ2-3
V: TRBV20-1
DNA: TGCAGTGCTAGAGATCCGGGGCAGGGGAAATCAGATACGCAGTATTTT
CDR3: CSARDPGQGKSDTQYF

D: TRBD2
size: NA
J: TRBJ2-3
V: TRBV20-1
DNA: TGCAGTGCAACCGGCTTGACTAGCGGAACCACAGATACGCAGTATTTT
CDR3: CSATGLTSGTTDTQYF

D: TRBD1
size: once
J: TRBJ1-5
V: TRBV13
DNA: TGTGCCAGCAGCCCGGGACAGGGCAATCAGCCCCCGCATTTT
CDR3: CASSPGQGNQPPHF

D: TRBD2
size: many
J: TRBJ2-7
V: TRBV5-4
DNA: TGTGCCAGCAGCTTGGTCTGGGGGACTAGCGGCAACTACGAGCAGTACTTC
CDR3: CASSLVWGTSGNYEQYF

D: TRBD2
size: many
J: TRBJ2-7
V: TRBV2
DNA: TGTGCCAGCAGTTCTAGCGGAGTCTCCTACGAGCAGTACTTC
CDR3: CASSSSGVSYEQYF

D: TRBD2
size: NA
J: TRBJ2-3
V: TRBV7-9
DNA: TGTGCCAGCAGCCCACCTCCGCTAGCGGGGGACACAGATACGCAGTATTTT
CDR3: CASSPPPLAGDTDTQYF

D: NA
size: NA
J: TRBJ2-5
V: TRBV6-5
DNA: TGTGCCAGCAGTTATGTGGTTGGGGGCGCCCAAGAGACCCAGTACTTC
CDR3: CASSYVVGGAQETQYF

D: NA
size: many
J: TRBJ2-7
V: TRBV7-9
DNA: TGTGCCAGCAGCCCCACCGGGGCAACGCCAAATAGAGCCTACGAGCAGTACTTC
CDR3: CASSPTGATPNRAYEQYF

D: NA
size: few
J: TRBJ2-7
V: TRBV29-1
DNA: TGCAGCGTGCGATCGAGCTCCTACGAGCAGTACTTC
CDR3: CSVRSSSYEQYF

D: NA
size: few
J: TRBJ2-7
V: TRBV12-3/TRBV12-4
DNA: TGTGCCAGCAGTCTGCCCCGCGGGACAGTGGAGTCCTACGAGCAGTACTTC
CDR3: CASSLPRGTVESYEQYF

D: NA
size: few
J: TRBJ1-6
V: TRBV6-2/TRBV6-3
DNA: TGTGCCAGCACCGCCTGGGACACTTCTAATTCACCCCTCCACTTT
CDR3: CASTAWDTSNSPLHF

D: NA
size: many
J: TRBJ2-3
V: TRBV7-6
DNA: TGTGCCAGCAGCTTAGCGAACTTGGCGGATACAGATACGCAGTATTTT
CDR3: CASSLANLADTDTQYF

D: NA
size: many
J: TRBJ2-5
V: TRBV12-3/TRBV12-4
DNA: TGTGCCAGCAGTTTGGGACTGCTAGAGACCCAGTACTTC
CDR3: CASSLGLLETQYF

D: TRBD1
size: few
J: TRBJ1-1
V: TRBV5-5
DNA: TGTGCCAGCAGCTGGTCCGCACAGGGGGCAACTGAAGCTTTCTTT
CDR3: CASSWSAQGATEAFF

D: TRBD2
size: NA
J: TRBJ2-3
V: TRBV27
DNA: TGTGCCAGCAGTCCTCTAGCGGGACTTAGCACAGATACGCAGTATTTT
CDR3: CASSPLAGLSTDTQYF

D: TRBD1
size: few
J: TRBJ2-7
V: TRBV20-1
DNA: TGCAGTGCTAGAACGACAGGGGGCTACGAGCAGTACTTC
CDR3: CSARTTGGYEQYF

D: TRBD1
size: few
J: TRBJ2-4
V: TRBV18
DNA: TGTGCCAGCTCACCAAGTGGACAGGGGGCCAAAAACATTCAGTACTTC
CDR3: CASSPSGQGAKNIQYF

D: NA
size: few
J: TRBJ2-3
V: TRBV3-2
DNA: TGTGCCAGCAGCCAAACACAGGGGGCTAGAGATACGCAGTATTTT
CDR3: CASSQTQGARDTQYF

D: NA
size: many
J: TRBJ2-1
V: TRBV7-2
DNA: TGTGCCAGCAGCTTCGTATGGGGCAATGAGCAGTTCTTC
CDR3: CASSFVWGNEQFF

D: NA
size: few
J: TRBJ2-7
V: TRBV9
DNA: TGTGCCAGCAGCGTAGGTGTCGGATACTACGAGCAGTACTTC
CDR3: CASSVGVGYYEQYF

D: TRBD2
size: many
J: TRBJ2-7
V: TRBV28
DNA: TGTGCCAGCAGTTTTAGGGGACTAGTTGACGAGCAGTACTTC
CDR3: CASSFRGLVDEQYF

D: TRBD2
size: many
J: TRBJ2-5
V: TRBV13
DNA: TGTGCCAGCAGCTTTTCAAGACTAGCGGGGTACCAAGAGACCCAGTACTTC
CDR3: CASSFSRLAGYQETQYF

D: NA
size: few
J: TRBJ1-6
V: TRBV5-6
DNA: TGTGCCAGCCGCCAAGATTTACGGCAGAGCTCCTATAATTCACCCCTCCACTTT
CDR3: CASRQDLRQSSYNSPLHF

D: TRBD1
size: many
J: TRBJ1-5
V: TRBV27
DNA: TGTGCCAGCAGCCTCAGGGGGGGCAATCAGCCCCAGCATTTT
CDR3: CASSLRGGNQPQHF

D: NA
size: few
J: TRBJ2-7
V: TRBV11-2
DNA: TGTGCCAGCAGCTTGACTGTCTGGGGCGAGCAGTACTTC
CDR3: CASSLTVWGEQYF

D: TRBD2
size: few
J: TRBJ2-5
V: TRBV19
DNA: TGTGCCAGTAGTATAGATCTGACTAGCGGGGAAGAGACCCAGTACTTC
CDR3: CASSIDLTSGEETQYF

D: NA
size: many
J: TRBJ2-7
V: TRBV4-2
DNA: TGTGCCAGCAGCCAAGACCGAGGAGCAACCTACGAGCAGTACTTC
CDR3: CASSQDRGATYEQYF

D: NA
size: many
J: TRBJ1-4
V: TRBV5-5
DNA: TGTGCCAGCAGCTGGGCGGAGACAGCCCCTAATGAAAAACTGTTTTTT
CDR3: CASSWAETAPNEKLFF

D: NA
size: NA
J: TRBJ2-2
V: TRBV5-6
DNA: TGTGTCAGCAGCTTGGGGGTCGGGGAGCTGTTTTTT
CDR3: CVSSLGVGELFF

D: NA
size: NA
J: TRBJ2-1
V: TRBV5-3
DNA: TGTGCCAGCAGCTTTGGGGGACCCTATGAGCAGTTCTTC
CDR3: CASSFGGPYEQFF

D: NA
size: NA
J: TRBJ2-7
V: TRBV12-3/TRBV12-4
DNA: TGTGCCAGCAGACCCCAGGGGGGTCGGACCGAGCAGTACTTC
CDR3: CASRPQGGRTEQYF

D: TRBD1
size: many
J: TRBJ2-1
V: TRBV29-1
DNA: TGCAGCGTTCGCATTCCGTTACAGGGGGCTGGCAATGAGCAGTTCTTC
CDR3: CSVRIPLQGAGNEQFF

D: NA
size: NA
J: TRBJ1-3
V: TRBV30
DNA: TGTGCCTGGAGTGTATACAGGGTGGACACCATATATTTT
CDR3: CAWSVYRVDTIYF

D: TRBD1
size: NA
J: TRBJ2-7
V: TRBV5-1
DNA: TGCGCCAGCAGCACCGGACAGGGGGCCTTGAATTACGAGCAGTACTTC
CDR3: CASSTGQGALNYEQYF

D: TRBD2
size: NA
J: TRBJ2-3
V: TRBV6-2/TRBV6-3
DNA: TGTGCCAGCAGTTACCCACCTCGGACTAGCGGGAGTTTGGTAGATACGCAGTATTTT
CDR3: CASSYPPRTSGSLVDTQYF

D: NA
size: NA
J: TRBJ1-2
V: TRBV19
DNA: TGTGCCAGTAGTATAGACAGTTACTATGGCTACACCTTC
CDR3: CASSIDSYYGYTF

D: TRBD2
size: few
J: TRBJ2-3
V: TRBV19
DNA: TGTGCCAGTAGTTCGACGTCGGGGGGGTTCGTCGCAGATACGCAGTATTTT
CDR3: CASSSTSGGFVADTQYF

D: NA
size: NA
J: TRBJ1-1
V: TRBV11-2
DNA: TGTGCCAGCAGCTTATTTAGCAGGGGGAACACTGAAGCTTTCTTT
CDR3: CASSLFSRGNTEAFF

D: NA
size: NA
J: TRBJ2-7
V: TRBV7-9
DNA: TGTGCCAGCAGCTTAGTTGTCAGGAACTACGAGCAGTACTTC
CDR3: CASSLVVRNYEQYF